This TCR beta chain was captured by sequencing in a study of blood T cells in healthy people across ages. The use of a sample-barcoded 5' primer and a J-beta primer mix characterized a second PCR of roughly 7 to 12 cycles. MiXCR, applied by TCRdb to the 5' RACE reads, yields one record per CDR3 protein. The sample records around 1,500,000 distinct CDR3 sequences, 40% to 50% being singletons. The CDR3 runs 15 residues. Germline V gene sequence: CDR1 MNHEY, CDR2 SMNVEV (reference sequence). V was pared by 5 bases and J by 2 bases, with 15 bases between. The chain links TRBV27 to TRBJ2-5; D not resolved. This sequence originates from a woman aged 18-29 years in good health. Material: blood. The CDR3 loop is CASSPEIGRQETQYF. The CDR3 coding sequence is TGTGCCAGCAGTCCAGAAATAGGGCGACAAGAGACCCAGTACTTC.